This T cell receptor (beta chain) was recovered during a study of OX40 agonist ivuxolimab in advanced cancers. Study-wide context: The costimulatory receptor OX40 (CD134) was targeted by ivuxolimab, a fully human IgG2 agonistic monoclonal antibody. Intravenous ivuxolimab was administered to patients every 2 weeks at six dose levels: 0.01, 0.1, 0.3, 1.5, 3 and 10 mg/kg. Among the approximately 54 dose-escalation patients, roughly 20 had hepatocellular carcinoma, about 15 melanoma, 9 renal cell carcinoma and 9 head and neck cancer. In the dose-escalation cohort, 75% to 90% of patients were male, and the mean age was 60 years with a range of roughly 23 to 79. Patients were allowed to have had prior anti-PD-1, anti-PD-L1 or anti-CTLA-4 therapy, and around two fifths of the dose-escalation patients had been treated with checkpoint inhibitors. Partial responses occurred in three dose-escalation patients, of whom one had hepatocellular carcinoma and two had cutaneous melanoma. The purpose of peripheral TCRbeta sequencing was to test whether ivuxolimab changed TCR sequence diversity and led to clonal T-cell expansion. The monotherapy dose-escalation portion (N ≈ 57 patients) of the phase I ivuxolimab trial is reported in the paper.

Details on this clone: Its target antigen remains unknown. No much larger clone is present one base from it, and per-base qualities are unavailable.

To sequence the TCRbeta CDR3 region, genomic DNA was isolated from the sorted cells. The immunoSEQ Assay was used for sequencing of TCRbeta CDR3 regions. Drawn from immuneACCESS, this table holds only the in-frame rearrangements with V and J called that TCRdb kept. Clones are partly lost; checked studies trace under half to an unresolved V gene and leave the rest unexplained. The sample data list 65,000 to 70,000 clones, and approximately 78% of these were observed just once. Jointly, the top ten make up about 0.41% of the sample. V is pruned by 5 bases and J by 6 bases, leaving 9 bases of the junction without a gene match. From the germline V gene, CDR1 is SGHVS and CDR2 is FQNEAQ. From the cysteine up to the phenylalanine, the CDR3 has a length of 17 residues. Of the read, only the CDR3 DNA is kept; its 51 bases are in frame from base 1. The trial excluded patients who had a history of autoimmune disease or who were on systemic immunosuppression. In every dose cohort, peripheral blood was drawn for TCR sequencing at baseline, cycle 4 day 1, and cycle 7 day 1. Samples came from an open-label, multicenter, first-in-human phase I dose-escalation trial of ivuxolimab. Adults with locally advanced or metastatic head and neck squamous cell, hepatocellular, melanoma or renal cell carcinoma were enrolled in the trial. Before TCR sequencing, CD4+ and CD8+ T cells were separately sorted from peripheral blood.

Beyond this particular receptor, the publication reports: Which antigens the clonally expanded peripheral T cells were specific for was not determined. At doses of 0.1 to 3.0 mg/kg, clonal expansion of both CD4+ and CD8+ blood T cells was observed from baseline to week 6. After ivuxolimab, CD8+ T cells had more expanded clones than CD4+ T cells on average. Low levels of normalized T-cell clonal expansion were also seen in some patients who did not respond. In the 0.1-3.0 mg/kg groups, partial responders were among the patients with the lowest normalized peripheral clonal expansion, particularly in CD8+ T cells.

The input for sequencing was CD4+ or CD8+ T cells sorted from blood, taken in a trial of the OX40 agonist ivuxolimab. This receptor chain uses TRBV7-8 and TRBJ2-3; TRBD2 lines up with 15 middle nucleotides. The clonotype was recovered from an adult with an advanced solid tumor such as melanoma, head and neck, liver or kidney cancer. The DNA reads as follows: TGTGCCAGCAGCGCCTATGGACTAGCGGGAGGGCTGGATACGCAGTATTTT. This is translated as CASSAYGLAGGLDTQYF.